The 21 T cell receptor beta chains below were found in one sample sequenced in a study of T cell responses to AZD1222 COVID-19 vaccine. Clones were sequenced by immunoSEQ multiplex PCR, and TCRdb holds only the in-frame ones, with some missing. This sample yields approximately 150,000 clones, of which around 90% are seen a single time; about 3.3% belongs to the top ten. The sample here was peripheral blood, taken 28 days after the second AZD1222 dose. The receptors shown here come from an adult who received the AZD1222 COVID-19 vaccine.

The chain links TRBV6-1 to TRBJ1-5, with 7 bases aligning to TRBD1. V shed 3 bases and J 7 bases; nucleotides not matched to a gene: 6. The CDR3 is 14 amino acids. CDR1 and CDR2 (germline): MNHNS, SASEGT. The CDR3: CASSETGRGQPQHF. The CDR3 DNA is TGTGCCAGCAGTGAGACAGGGAGAGGGCAGCCCCAGCATTTT.

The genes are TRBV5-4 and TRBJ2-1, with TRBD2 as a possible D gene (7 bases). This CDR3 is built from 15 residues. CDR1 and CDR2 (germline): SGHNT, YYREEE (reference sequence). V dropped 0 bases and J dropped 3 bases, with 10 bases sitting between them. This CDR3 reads CASSLEGGGYNEQFF. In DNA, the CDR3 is TGTGCCAGCAGCTTGGAAGGGGGGGGCTACAATGAGCAGTTCTTC.

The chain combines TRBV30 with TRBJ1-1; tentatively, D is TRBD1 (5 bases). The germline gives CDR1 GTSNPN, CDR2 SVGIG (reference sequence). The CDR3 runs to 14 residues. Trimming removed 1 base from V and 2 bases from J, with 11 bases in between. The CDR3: CAWSGSGLNTEAFF. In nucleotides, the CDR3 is TGTGCCTGGAGTGGATCAGGGCTAAACACTGAAGCTTTCTTT.

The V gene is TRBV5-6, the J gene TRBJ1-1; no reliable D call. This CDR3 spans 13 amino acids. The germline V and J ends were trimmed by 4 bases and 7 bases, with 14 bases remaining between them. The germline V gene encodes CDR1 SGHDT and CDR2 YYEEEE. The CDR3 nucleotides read TGTGCCAGCAGCAAGGTGGCCCCACTTGAAGCTTTCTTT. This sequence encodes CASSKVAPLEAFF.

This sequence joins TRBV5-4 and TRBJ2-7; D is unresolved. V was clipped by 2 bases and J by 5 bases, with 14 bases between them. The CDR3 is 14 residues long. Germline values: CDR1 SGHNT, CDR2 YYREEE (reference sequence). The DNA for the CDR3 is TGTGCCAGCAGCTTTACCCACGGCTTGGACGAGCAGTACTTC. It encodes CASSFTHGLDEQYF.

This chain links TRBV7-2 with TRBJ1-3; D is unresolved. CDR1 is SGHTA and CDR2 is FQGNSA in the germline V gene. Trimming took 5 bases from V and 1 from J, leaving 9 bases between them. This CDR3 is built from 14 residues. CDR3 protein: CASSVQHSGNTIYF. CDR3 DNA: TGTGCCAGCAGCGTACAGCATTCTGGAAACACCATATATTTT.

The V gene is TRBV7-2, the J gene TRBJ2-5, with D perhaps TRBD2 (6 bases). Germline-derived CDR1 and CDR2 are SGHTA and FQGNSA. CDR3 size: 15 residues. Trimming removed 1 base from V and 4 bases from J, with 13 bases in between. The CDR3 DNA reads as TGTGCCAGCAGCTTAGGCTACGGGAGTTCAGAGACCCAGTACTTC. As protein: CASSLGYGSSETQYF. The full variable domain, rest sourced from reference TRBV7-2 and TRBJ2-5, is GAGVSQSPSNKVTEKGKDVELRCDPISGHTALYWYRQSLGQGLEFLIYFQGNSAPDKSGLPSDRFSAERTGGSVSTLTIQRTQQEDSAVYLCASSLGYGSSETQYFGPGTRLLVL.

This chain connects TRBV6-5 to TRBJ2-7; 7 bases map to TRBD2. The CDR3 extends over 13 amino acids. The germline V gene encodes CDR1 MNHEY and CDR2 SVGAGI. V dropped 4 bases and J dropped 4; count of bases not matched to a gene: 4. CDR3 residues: CASSFGEGYEQYF. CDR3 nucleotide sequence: TGTGCCAGCAGTTTCGGGGAGGGGTACGAGCAGTACTTC.

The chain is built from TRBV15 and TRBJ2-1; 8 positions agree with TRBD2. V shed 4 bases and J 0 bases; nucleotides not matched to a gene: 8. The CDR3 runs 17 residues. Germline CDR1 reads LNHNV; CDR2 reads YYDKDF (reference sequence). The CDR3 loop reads CATSTRGGGPSYNEQFF. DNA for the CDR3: TGTGCCACCAGCACCCGGGGGGGAGGGCCCTCCTACAATGAGCAGTTCTTC.

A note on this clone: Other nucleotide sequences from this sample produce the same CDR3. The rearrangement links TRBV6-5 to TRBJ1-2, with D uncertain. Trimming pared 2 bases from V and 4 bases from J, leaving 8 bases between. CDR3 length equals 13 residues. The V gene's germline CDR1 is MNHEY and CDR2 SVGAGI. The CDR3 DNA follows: TGTGCCAGCAGTTACGGTGGGAGCTATGGCTACACCTTC. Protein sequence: CASSYGGSYGYTF.

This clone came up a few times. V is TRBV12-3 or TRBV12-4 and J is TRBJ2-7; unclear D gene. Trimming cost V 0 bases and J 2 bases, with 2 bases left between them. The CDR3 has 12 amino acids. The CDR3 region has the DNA TGTGCCAGCAGTTTAGCTACCTACGAGCAGTACTTC. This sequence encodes CASSLATYEQYF.

The CDR3 loop reads CAWRPILGWGYTF. As DNA, the CDR3 is TGTGCCTGGAGGCCTATTCTTGGTTGGGGCTACACCTTC. V usage is TRBV30 and J usage is TRBJ1-2, with D unclear. Trimming removed 3 bases at V and 8 bases at J, with 16 bases between. CDR1 and CDR2 from the germline V gene are GTSNPN and SVGIG (reference sequence). CDR3 size: 13 residues.

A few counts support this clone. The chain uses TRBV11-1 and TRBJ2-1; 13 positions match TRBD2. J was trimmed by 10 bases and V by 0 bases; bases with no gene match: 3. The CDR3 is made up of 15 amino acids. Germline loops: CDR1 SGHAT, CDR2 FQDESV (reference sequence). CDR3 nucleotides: TGTGCCAGCAGCTTAGCACTAGCGGGAGGGGACGAGCAGTTCTTC. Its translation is CASSLALAGGDEQFF.

Here the CDR3 DNA reads TGTGCCAGCCGAACACCGGGACAGCCTACCGGGGAGCTGTTTTTT. Translation: CASRTPGQPTGELFF. The gene calls are TRBV6-5 and TRBJ2-2; 7 bases map to TRBD1. The CDR3 totals 15 residues. Germline CDR1 MNHEY, CDR2 SVGAGI. The V and J ends lost 8 bases and 5 bases, in that order; junction bases with no gene match: 11.

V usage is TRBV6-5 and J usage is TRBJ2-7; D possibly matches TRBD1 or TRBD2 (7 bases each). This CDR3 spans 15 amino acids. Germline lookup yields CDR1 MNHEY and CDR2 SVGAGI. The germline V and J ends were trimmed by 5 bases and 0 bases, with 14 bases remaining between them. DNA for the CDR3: TGTGCCAGCAGTCGCGACAGGGACTACTCCTACGAGCAGTACTTC. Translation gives CASSRDRDYSYEQYF.

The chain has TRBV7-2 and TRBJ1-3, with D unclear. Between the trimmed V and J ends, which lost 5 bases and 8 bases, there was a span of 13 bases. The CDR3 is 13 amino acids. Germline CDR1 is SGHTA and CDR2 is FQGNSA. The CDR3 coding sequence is TGTGCCAGCAGCGCCGTTACCGGGGACACCATATATTTT. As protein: CASSAVTGDTIYF. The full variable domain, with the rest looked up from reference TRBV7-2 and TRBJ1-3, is GAGVSQSPSNKVTEKGKDVELRCDPISGHTALYWYRQSLGQGLEFLIYFQGNSAPDKSGLPSDRFSAERTGGSVSTLTIQRTQQEDSAVYLCASSAVTGDTIYFGEGSWLTVV.

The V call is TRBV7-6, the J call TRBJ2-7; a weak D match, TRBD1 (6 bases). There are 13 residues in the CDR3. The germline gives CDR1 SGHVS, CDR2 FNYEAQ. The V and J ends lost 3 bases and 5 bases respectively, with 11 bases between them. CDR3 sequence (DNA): TGTGCCAGCAGCTTCAACAGGGTCGACGAGCAGTACTTC. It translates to CASSFNRVDEQYF.

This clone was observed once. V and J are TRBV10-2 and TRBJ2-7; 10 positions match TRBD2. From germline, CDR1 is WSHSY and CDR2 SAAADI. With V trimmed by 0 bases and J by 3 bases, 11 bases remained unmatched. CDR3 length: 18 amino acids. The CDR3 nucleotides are TGCGCCAGCAGTGAGTCTCCCTTTCGGACTAGCGGACACTACGAGCAGTACTTC. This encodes CASSESPFRTSGHYEQYF.

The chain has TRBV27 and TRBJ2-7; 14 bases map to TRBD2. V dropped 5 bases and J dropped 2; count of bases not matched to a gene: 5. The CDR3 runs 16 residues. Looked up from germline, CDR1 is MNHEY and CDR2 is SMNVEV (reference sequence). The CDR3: CASSRLAGGSPYEQYF. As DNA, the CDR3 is TGTGCCAGCAGTAGACTAGCGGGAGGGTCCCCCTACGAGCAGTACTTC.

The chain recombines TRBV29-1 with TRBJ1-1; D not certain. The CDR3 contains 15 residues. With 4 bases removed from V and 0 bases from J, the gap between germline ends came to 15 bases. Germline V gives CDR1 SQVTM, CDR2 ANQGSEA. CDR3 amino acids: CSVGPRVSMNTEAFF. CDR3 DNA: TGCAGCGTTGGCCCGCGGGTATCGATGAACACTGAAGCTTTCTTT.

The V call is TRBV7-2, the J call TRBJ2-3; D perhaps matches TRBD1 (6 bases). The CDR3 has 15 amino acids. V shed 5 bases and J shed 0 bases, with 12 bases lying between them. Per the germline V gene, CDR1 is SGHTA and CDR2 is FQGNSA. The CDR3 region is CASSTQGTSTDTQYF. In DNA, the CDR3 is TGTGCCAGCAGCACACAGGGAACTAGCACAGATACGCAGTATTTT.